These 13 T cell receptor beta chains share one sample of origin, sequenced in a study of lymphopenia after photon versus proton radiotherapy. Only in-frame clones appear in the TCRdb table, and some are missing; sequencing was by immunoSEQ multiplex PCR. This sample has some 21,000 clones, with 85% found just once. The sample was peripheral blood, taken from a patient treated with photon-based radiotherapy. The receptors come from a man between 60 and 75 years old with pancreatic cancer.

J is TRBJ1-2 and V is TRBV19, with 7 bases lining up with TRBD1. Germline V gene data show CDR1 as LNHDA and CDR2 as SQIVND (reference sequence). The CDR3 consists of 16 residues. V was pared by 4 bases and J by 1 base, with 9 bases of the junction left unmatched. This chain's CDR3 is CASSRGQSGINYGYTF. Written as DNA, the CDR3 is TGTGCCAGTAGTAGGGGACAGAGCGGAATTAACTATGGCTACACCTTC.

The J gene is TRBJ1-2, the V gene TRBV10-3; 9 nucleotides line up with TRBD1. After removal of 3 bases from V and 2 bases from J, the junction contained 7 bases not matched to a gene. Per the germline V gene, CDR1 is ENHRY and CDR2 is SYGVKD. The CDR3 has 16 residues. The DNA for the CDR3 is TGTGCCATCAGTGACCCCACAGGGGGCGGAAACTATGGCTACACCTTC. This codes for CAISDPTGGGNYGYTF.

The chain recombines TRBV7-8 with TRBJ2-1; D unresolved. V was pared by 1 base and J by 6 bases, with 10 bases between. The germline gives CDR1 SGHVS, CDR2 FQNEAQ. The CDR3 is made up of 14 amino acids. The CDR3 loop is CASSLGQAFNEQFF. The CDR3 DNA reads TGTGCCAGCAGCTTAGGACAAGCCTTCAATGAGCAGTTCTTC. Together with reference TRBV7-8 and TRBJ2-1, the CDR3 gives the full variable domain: GAGVSQSPRYKVAKRGQDVALRCDPISGHVSLFWYQQALGQGPEFLTYFQNEAQLDKSGLPSDRFFAERPEGSVSTLKIQRTQQEDSAVYLCASSLGQAFNEQFFGPGTRLTVL.

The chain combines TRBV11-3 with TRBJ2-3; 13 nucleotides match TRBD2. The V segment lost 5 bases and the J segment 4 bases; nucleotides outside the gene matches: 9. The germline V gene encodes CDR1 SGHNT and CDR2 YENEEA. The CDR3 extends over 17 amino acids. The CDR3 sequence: CASSESKTSGGPDTQYF. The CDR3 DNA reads TGTGCCAGCAGCGAAAGCAAGACTAGCGGGGGGCCAGATACGCAGTATTTT.

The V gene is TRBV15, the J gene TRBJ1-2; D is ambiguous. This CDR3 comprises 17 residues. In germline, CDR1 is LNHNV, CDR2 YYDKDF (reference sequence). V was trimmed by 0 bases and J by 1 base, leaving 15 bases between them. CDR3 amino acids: CATSRERLGSGNYGYTF. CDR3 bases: TGTGCCACCAGCAGAGAAAGACTGGGATCGGGTAACTATGGCTACACCTTC.

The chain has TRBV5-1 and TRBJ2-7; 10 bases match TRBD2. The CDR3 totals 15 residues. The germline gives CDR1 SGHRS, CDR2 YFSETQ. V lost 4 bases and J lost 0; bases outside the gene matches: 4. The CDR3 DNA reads TGCGCCAGCAGCCCAAGGACTAGCGGCTCCTACGAGCAGTACTTC. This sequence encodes CASSPRTSGSYEQYF.

The CDR3 coding sequence is TGTGCCAGTAGCAACCCGGGGGGTAGCGGGGGGCCACATACGCAGTATTTT. Translation gives CASSNPGGSGGPHTQYF. The V gene is TRBV19, the J gene TRBJ2-3; 10 nucleotides line up with TRBD2. Germline loops: CDR1 LNHDA, CDR2 SQIVND (reference sequence). The junction had 16 bases not matched to a gene; V was cut back by 6 bases and J by 7 bases. The CDR3 runs 17 residues.

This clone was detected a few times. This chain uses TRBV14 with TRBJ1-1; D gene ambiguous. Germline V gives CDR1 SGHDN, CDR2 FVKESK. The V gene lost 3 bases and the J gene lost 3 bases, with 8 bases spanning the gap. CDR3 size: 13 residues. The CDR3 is CASSQHTYTEAFF. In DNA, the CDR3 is TGTGCCAGCAGCCAGCACACTTACACTGAAGCTTTCTTT.

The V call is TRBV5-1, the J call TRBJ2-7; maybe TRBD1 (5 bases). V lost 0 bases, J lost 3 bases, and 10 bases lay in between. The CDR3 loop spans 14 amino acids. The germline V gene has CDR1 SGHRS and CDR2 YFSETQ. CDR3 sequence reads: CASSLDAGYYEQYF. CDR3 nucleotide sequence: TGCGCCAGCAGCTTGGACGCAGGGTACTACGAGCAGTACTTC.

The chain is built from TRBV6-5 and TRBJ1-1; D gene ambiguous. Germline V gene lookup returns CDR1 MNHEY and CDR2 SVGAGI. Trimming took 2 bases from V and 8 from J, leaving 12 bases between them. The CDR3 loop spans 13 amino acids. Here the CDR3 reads CASSYISGFEAFF. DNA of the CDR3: TGTGCCAGCAGTTACATCTCTGGGTTCGAAGCTTTCTTT.

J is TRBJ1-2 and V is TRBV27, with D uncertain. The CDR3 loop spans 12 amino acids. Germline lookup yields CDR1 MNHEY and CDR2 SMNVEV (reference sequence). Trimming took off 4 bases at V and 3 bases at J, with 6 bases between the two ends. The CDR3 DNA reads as TGTGCCAGCAGTTCCCGGGACTATGGCTACACCTTC. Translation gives CASSSRDYGYTF.

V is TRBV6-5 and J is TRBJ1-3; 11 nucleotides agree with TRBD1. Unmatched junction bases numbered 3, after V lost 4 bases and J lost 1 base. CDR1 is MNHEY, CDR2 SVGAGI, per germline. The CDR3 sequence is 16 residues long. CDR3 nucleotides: TGTGCCAGCAGTTTTGGACAGGGGGCTTCTGGAAACACCATATATTTT. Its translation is CASSFGQGASGNTIYF.

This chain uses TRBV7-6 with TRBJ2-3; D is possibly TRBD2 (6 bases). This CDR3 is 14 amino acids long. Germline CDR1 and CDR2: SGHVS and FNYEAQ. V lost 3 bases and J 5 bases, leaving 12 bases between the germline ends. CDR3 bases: TGTGCCAGCAGCTTCTTAGGAGGGCAAGATACGCAGTATTTT. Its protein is CASSFLGGQDTQYF. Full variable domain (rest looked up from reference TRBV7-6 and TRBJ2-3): GAGVSQSPRYKVTKRGQDVALRCDPISGHVSLYWYRQALGQGPEFLTYFNYEAQQDKSGLPNDRFSAERPEGSISTLTIQRTEQRDSAMYRCASSFLGGQDTQYFGPGTRLTVL.